One and the same sample provided the 23 T cell receptor beta chains below, sequenced in a study of T cell changes during pregnancy in multiple sclerosis. The repertoire was sequenced with immunoSEQ multiplex PCR; TCRdb's copy has only in-frame clones and lacks some. In the table there are about 38,000 clones, more than 90% of which are singletons. This specimen consisted of CD8+ T cells from peripheral blood mononuclear cells, obtained after pregnancy. All receptors come from a female donor with multiple sclerosis, enrolled in a pregnancy study.

V is TRBV5-1 and J is TRBJ2-7, with 8 bases fitting TRBD1. CDR3 size: 15 residues. V dropped 4 bases and J dropped 2; count of bases not matched to a gene: 8. Germline CDR1 SGHRS, CDR2 YFSETQ. The CDR3 coding sequence is TGCGCCAGCAGCACACAGGGGGGATCAGCCTACGAGCAGTACTTC. Amino acid sequence: CASSTQGGSAYEQYF. The whole variable domain, remainder taken from reference TRBV5-1 and TRBJ2-7, is KAGVTQTPRYLIKTRGQQVTLSCSPISGHRSVSWYQQTPGQGLQFLFEYFSETQRNKGNFPGRFSGRQFSNSRSEMNVSTLELGDSALYLCASSTQGGSAYEQYFGPGTRLTVT.

The chain uses TRBV11-2 and TRBJ1-2, with a tentative D call TRBD1 (5 bases). The CDR3 has 12 residues. V lost 10 bases and J lost 2, with 11 bases in between. The germline V gene encodes CDR1 SGHAT and CDR2 FQNNGV. The DNA for the CDR3 is TGTGCCACCGAGGCAGGGAACTATGGCTACACCTTC. Its protein is CATEAGNYGYTF.

The gene calls are TRBV7-2 and TRBJ2-7; 11 nucleotides agree with TRBD2. Germline assignment: CDR1 SGHTA and CDR2 FQGNSA. V was clipped by 1 base and J by 1 base; unmatched bases: 3. The CDR3 is 16 residues long. The chain's CDR3 is CASSLELAGASYEQYF. CDR3 DNA: TGTGCCAGCAGCTTAGAACTAGCGGGGGCTTCCTACGAGCAGTACTTC.

The gene calls are TRBV6-1 and TRBJ2-5; D unresolved. V was clipped by 4 bases and J by 1 base, with 13 bases between them. Germline lookup yields CDR1 MNHNS and CDR2 SASEGT. CDR3 length equals 15 residues. The CDR3 sequence is CASSARVRTQETQYF. The CDR3 DNA sequence: TGTGCCAGCAGTGCCCGGGTCAGAACCCAAGAGACCCAGTACTTC.

This chain joins TRBV6-1 and TRBJ2-2; D gene unclear. Trimming took 8 bases from V and 1 from J, leaving 5 bases between them. Germline V gene data show CDR1 as MNHNS and CDR2 as SASEGT. The CDR3 covers 12 residues. The CDR3 here is CASSVNTGELFF. CDR3 in DNA: TGTGCCAGCTCTGTGAACACCGGGGAGCTGTTTTTT.

This chain connects TRBV5-5 to TRBJ1-1; D not certain. CDR1 is SGHKS, CDR2 YYEKEE, per germline (reference sequence). This CDR3 region has 14 residues. Trimming pared 4 bases from V and 0 bases from J, leaving 10 bases between. DNA of the CDR3: TGTGCCAGCAGCCTAGCTCGGGTGAACACTGAAGCTTTCTTT. The encoded protein is CASSLARVNTEAFF.

This chain links TRBV9 with TRBJ1-4; TRBD1 matches at 9 bases. V lost 7 bases, J lost 4 bases, and 11 bases stayed unmatched. This CDR3 is 16 amino acids long. In germline, CDR1 is SGDLS, CDR2 YYNGEE. CDR3 in DNA: TGTGCCAGCGGTGAACAGGGACAGGGCATTAATGAAAAACTGTTTTTT. This translates into CASGEQGQGINEKLFF. Based on the CDR3 plus reference TRBV9 and TRBJ1-4, the full variable domain is DSGVTQTPKHLITATGQRVTLRCSPRSGDLSVYWYQQSLDQGLQFLIQYYNGEERAKGNILERFSAQQFPDLHSELNLSSLELGDSALYFCASGEQGQGINEKLFFGSGTQLSVL.

V and J are TRBV6-5 and TRBJ1-6; D is possibly TRBD1 (5 bases). Germline V gives CDR1 MNHEY, CDR2 SVGAGI. V gave up 5 bases and J gave up 4 bases, with 12 bases separating them. CDR3 size: 15 residues. The CDR3 DNA follows: TGTGCCAGCAGTCGGACAAGCGCTTATAATTCACCCCTCCACTTT. It is translated as CASSRTSAYNSPLHF.

The chain recombines TRBV4-2 with TRBJ2-7, with 14 bases identical to TRBD2. The V gene end was trimmed by 5 bases and the J gene end by 0 bases; junction bases not matched to a gene: 3. The germline V gene has CDR1 LGHNA and CDR2 YNFKEQ. The CDR3 runs to 16 residues. CDR3 bases: TGTGCCAGCAGCGGGACTAGCGGGAGCTCCTCCTACGAGCAGTACTTC. Amino acid sequence: CASSGTSGSSSYEQYF.

This chain joins TRBV7-8 and TRBJ2-5; weak D call: TRBD2 (6 bases). V was pared by 1 base and J by 4 bases, with 10 bases between. This CDR3 contains 14 residues. The germline V gene has CDR1 SGHVS and CDR2 FQNEAQ. The CDR3, as DNA: TGTGCCAGCAGCTTAGAGAAAGCGGGAGAGACCCAGTACTTC. Translation: CASSLEKAGETQYF.

V usage is TRBV19 and J usage is TRBJ1-6; TRBD1 matches at 7 bases. Germline values: CDR1 LNHDA, CDR2 SQIVND (reference sequence). Losses at the gene ends were 5 bases for V and 7 bases for J; bases not matched to a gene: 11. The CDR3 totals 16 residues. In DNA form, the CDR3 reads TGTGCCAGTAGTCAAACTCCGGGACAGAGAAATTCACCCCTCCACTTT. Translated, it gives CASSQTPGQRNSPLHF.

CDR3 region: CASSLVLASGFYEQYF. CDR3 in DNA: TGTGCCAGCAGCTTGGTTTTGGCTAGCGGCTTCTACGAGCAGTACTTC. This chain links TRBV5-5 with TRBJ2-7; TRBD2 matches 7 bases. This CDR3 is 16 amino acids long. Per germline, CDR1 SGHKS and CDR2 YYEKEE (reference sequence). With 0 bases clipped from V and 3 bases from J, the junction kept 9 bases outside the gene matches.

This sequence joins TRBV7-9 and TRBJ2-6; D may be TRBD1 (6 bases). The length of the CDR3 is 18 residues. CDR1 is SEHNR, CDR2 FQNEAQ, per germline (reference sequence). The V and J ends lost 5 bases and 0 bases respectively, with 17 bases between them. CDR3 residues: CASSRFTDRRSGANVLTF. CDR3 nucleotide sequence: TGTGCCAGCAGCCGGTTTACCGACAGGCGCTCTGGGGCCAACGTCCTGACTTTC. The entire variable domain, with the rest obtained from reference TRBV7-9 and TRBJ2-6, is as follows: DTGVSQNPRHKITKRGQNVTFRCDPISEHNRLYWYRQTLGQGPEFLTYFQNEAQLEKSRLLSDRFSAERPKGSFSTLEIQRTEQGDSAMYLCASSRFTDRRSGANVLTFGAGSRLTVL.

The chain carries TRBV7-8 and TRBJ1-5, with 7 bases that match TRBD1. The ends lost 1 base at V and 7 bases at J; junction bases unmatched: 4. The CDR3 is 14 amino acids. Looked up from germline, CDR1 is SGHVS and CDR2 is FQNEAQ. For the CDR3, the DNA is TGTGCCAGCAGCTTAGGGACAGGTAGCCAGCCCCAGCATTTT. Protein sequence: CASSLGTGSQPQHF. Combining the CDR3 with reference TRBV7-8 and TRBJ1-5 gives the whole variable domain GAGVSQSPRYKVAKRGQDVALRCDPISGHVSLFWYQQALGQGPEFLTYFQNEAQLDKSGLPSDRFFAERPEGSVSTLKIQRTQQEDSAVYLCASSLGTGSQPQHFGDGTRLSIL.

By share, this clone counts as medium-sized. The chain recombines TRBV5-4 with TRBJ2-7; TRBD1 matches at 7 bases. Germline CDR1 and CDR2: SGHNT and YYREEE (reference sequence). CDR3 length equals 15 residues. With 2 bases clipped from V and 3 bases from J, the junction kept 8 bases outside the gene matches. DNA of the CDR3: TGTGCCAGCAGCTTCCGGGACAGAACTGTCTACGAGCAGTACTTC. Residues: CASSFRDRTVYEQYF.

The gene calls are TRBV6-1 and TRBJ2-7; D gene unclear. CDR3 size: 11 residues. Trimming removed 4 bases from V and 5 bases from J, with 6 bases in between. Looked up from germline, CDR1 is MNHNS and CDR2 is SASEGT. CDR3 region: CASSAPDEQYF. The CDR3 coding sequence is TGTGCCAGCAGTGCCCCGGACGAGCAGTACTTC.

This clone was recorded a few times. The rearrangement links TRBV5-6 to TRBJ1-2; D is unclear. CDR1 SGHDT and CDR2 YYEEEE come from the germline V gene. V was clipped by 2 bases and J by 7 bases, with 9 bases between them. This CDR3 region has 12 residues. CDR3 amino acids: CASSLGGFGYTF. In DNA form, the CDR3 reads TGTGCCAGCAGCTTAGGAGGGTTTGGCTACACCTTC.

The J gene is TRBJ2-3, the V gene TRBV2, with D hard to call. CDR1 is SNHLY, CDR2 FYNNEI, per germline. The CDR3 loop spans 12 amino acids. Between the trimmed V and J ends, which lost 7 bases and 4 bases, there was a span of 9 bases. The CDR3 loop is CASTRAADTQYF. The CDR3 nucleotides are TGTGCCAGCACGCGTGCCGCAGATACGCAGTATTTT.

The rearrangement uses TRBV9 and TRBJ1-1; unclear D gene. This CDR3 comprises 12 residues. Germline lookup yields CDR1 SGDLS and CDR2 YYNGEE. V lost 0 bases to trimming and J lost 7 bases, with 7 bases between them. The CDR3 DNA reads as TGTGCCAGCAGCGTAGACTCGCATGAAGCTTTCTTT. Translation gives CASSVDSHEAFF.

This sequence joins TRBV9 and TRBJ1-2, with 7 bases matching TRBD1. The CDR3 length is 14 residues. With V trimmed by 2 bases and J by 4 bases, 5 bases remained unmatched. Germline V CDR1 and CDR2: SGDLS, YYNGEE. CDR3 sequence: CASSVSGGSYGYTF. The CDR3, as DNA: TGTGCCAGCAGCGTCTCAGGGGGGAGCTATGGCTACACCTTC.

V and J are TRBV6-5 and TRBJ2-2; 12 bases align to TRBD2. Germline CDR1 and CDR2: MNHEY and SVGAGI. Germline trimming cut 0 bases from V and 4 bases from J; bases unmatched to any gene: 0. There are 16 residues in the CDR3. CDR3 sequence (DNA): TGTGCCAGCAGTTACTCACTAGCGGGGGGCACCGGGGAGCTGTTTTTT. The encoded protein is CASSYSLAGGTGELFF.

The chain combines TRBV19 with TRBJ1-5, with D possibly being TRBD1 (5 bases). CDR3 length: 15 amino acids. Trimming pared 0 bases from V and 5 bases from J, leaving 11 bases between. In germline, CDR1 is LNHDA, CDR2 SQIVND (reference sequence). CDR3 coding DNA: TGTGCCAGTAGTATAGAAAGGGCAGGGTATCAGCCCCAGCATTTT. Translation gives CASSIERAGYQPQHF.

This chain connects TRBV5-1 to TRBJ2-7, with 9 bases matching TRBD1. Germline assignment: CDR1 SGHRS and CDR2 YFSETQ. V was pared by 4 bases and J by 7 bases, with 9 bases of the junction left unmatched. The CDR3 contains 14 residues. CDR3 bases: TGCGCCAGCAGCCCAACGGGACAGGGTCAAGAGCAGTACTTC. The encoded protein is CASSPTGQGQEQYF.